Below, one TCR beta chain is given with its context. V dropped 0 bases and J dropped 4 bases, with 11 bases sitting between them. Germline loops: CDR1 SGHRS, CDR2 YFSETQ. The length of the CDR3 is 15 residues. The source of the sample is a study of cytomegalovirus exposure and HLA in healthy donors. The wider study: An earlier analysis found 110 million or so unique TCR beta sequences from about 190 million T cells.

The PCR made use of 60 Vbeta and 13 Jbeta primers. The assay was immunoSEQ multiplex PCR, and TCRdb's table has in-frame clones only and misses some. Recorded here are 190,000 or so clones; the top ten clones represent 0.65% to 0.75%. This receptor was taken from a boy under 18 in good health and CMV-seronegative. The rearrangement links TRBV5-1 to TRBJ2-1; D may be TRBD2 (6 bases). The sample was PBMCs. CDR3 DNA sequence: TGCGCCAGCAGCTTGGCGACTAGACCTTACAATGAGCAGTTCTTC. The encoded protein is CASSLATRPYNEQFF.